This TCR beta chain was identified in a study of cytomegalovirus exposure and HLA in healthy donors. Notes on the study in general: TCR beta V- and J-gene trimming, according to a later analysis, was linked to a missense DCLRE1C variant. Earlier analysis found most TCR beta V segments productive about 87% or about 30% of the time. TCR beta sequences reportedly predicted the HLA-A and HLA-B alleles of most subjects accurately. In a later analysis, around 18,000 TCR beta sequences were associated with HLA alleles at 0.05 false discovery rate.

Germline V gene data show CDR1 as SGHTA and CDR2 as FQGNSA. The CDR3 consists of 16 residues. With 5 bases clipped from V and 6 bases from J, the junction kept 6 bases outside the gene matches. A remark on this clone: Its antigen is undetermined.

With 60 Vbeta and 13 Jbeta primers, the PCR was carried out. Here immunoSEQ multiplex PCR was the method, and the copy in TCRdb shows in-frame clones only, minus some. The data contain some 160,000 clones, about three quarters of them singletons. The chain recombines TRBV7-2 with TRBJ2-2; 13 nucleotides line up with TRBD2. The sequenced material came from PBMCs. This clonotype was obtained from a man aged 35 to 55 in good health and CMV-seronegative. CDR3 sequence: CASSPGLAGAAGELFF. The CDR3 DNA sequence: TGTGCCAGCAGCCCAGGACTAGCGGGAGCAGCCGGGGAGCTGTTTTTT.